The present T cell receptor (beta chain) was sequenced within a study of blood T cell repertoires in COVID-19 (dated by TCRdb to the early 2020s). As for the study more broadly: Samples covering the acute and convalescent phases of COVID-19 were provided by collaborators in the United States, Italy and Spain. The prospective study material was composed of cDNA or gDNA derived from T cells, B-cell-depleted T cells, or PBMCs. Deeply sampled blood TCRbeta repertoires from subjects exposed to, actively infected with, or recovered from COVID-19 were included in the dataset. A freely available public database, intended as a resource for researchers studying the immune response to SARS-CoV-2, is where the repertoires were released. Samples came from the ongoing ImmuneRACE study (first 160 participants) plus 1,254 subjects from 6 global collaborators. Nearly every sample came with metadata listing a de-identified subject ID, COVID-19 status, age in years and sex. Where HLA class I and class II types were available, the types were taken from metadata supplied by the sample provider, not from assay-based typing.

Study-wide findings and limitations: The quantity of clinical and demographic metadata differed by source and by participant and was supplied without curation.

V is pared back by 1 base and J by 1 base, with 8 bases lying between the germline termini. The CDR3 numbers 14 residues from cysteine through phenylalanine. The retained sequence is limited to the CDR3, 42 bases, with the frame set at the first base. According to the germline V gene, CDR1 reads SGHRS and CDR2 reads YFSETQ. Whole blood was collected in K2EDTA tubes by collaborating institutions according to the institutions' own protocols. For TCRbeta analysis, collaborators shipped samples as frozen whole blood, isolated PBMCs, or DNA extracted from either of those sample types. TCRbeta CDR3 regions were amplified from genomic DNA by means of the immunoSEQ Assay, a bias-controlled multiplex PCR. The published analysis was carried out like this. The number of nucleated cells in each sample was estimated from the amplification of reference gene primers within the assay. To quantify the absolute abundance of each unique TCRbeta CDR3 rearrangement, sequence reads were collapsed and filtered. Productive Simpson clonality was computed per sample as the square root of Simpson's diversity index over productive rearrangements. Sourced from immuneACCESS, this table was stored by TCRdb with only in-frame sequences that have V and J called. A share of the clones is absent; for the studies checked, an unresolved V gene accounts for under half, and the remainder has no known explanation. The DNA gave D and trimming, while V, J and clone size come from that table. This sample lists tens of thousands of clones; more than 65% were detected once. 15% to 20% of the sample rests with the top ten.

In regard to this clone: Its target antigen remains unknown. One base away there is no much larger clone; base qualities are not given.

The TCR was taken from a human donor in a cohort sampled during active COVID-19. The sample comprised peripheral blood. The V gene is TRBV5-1 and the J gene is TRBJ1-1; the D gene assignment is ambiguous. Here is the DNA: TGCGCCAGCAGCTTGCTGGTGGCGAACACTGAAGCTTTCTTT. Translated, it gives CASSLLVANTEAFF.